A selection of T cell receptor beta chains follows, all from one sample in a study of tumor-infiltrating lymphocytes in primary liver carcinoma. A single record per CDR3 protein comes from TCRdb applying MiXCR to the multiplex PCR reads. The sample lists about 330,000 distinct CDR3 sequences, about 61% occurring once. The sequenced material came from peripheral blood. The receptors shown here come from a man between 40 and 49 years old with primary liver carcinoma and hepatitis B virus infection. CDR3s include the opening cysteine and the closing phenylalanine or tryptophan. The order of the fields is CDR3 protein, J gene, V gene.

CDR3 protein: CVSSSRTGEGSGANVLTF
J gene: TRBJ2-6
V gene: TRBV7-2

CDR3 protein: CAIGESRGRRFTEAFF
J gene: TRBJ1-1
V gene: TRBV10-3

CDR3 protein: CSARQMNTEAFF
J gene: TRBJ1-1
V gene: TRBV20-1

CDR3 protein: CASSNGLGNEQYF
J gene: TRBJ2-7
V gene: TRBV5-1

CDR3 protein: CASSSISGGNTIYF
J gene: TRBJ1-3
V gene: TRBV5-6

CDR3 protein: CASSEPPGFYNEKLFF
J gene: TRBJ1-4
V gene: TRBV6-1

CDR3 protein: CASSYIGNTEVFF
J gene: TRBJ1-1
V gene: TRBV6-2/TRBV6-3

CDR3 protein: CASSPRRGGDTQYF
J gene: TRBJ2-3
V gene: TRBV7-9

CDR3 protein: CASTYNYNDQFF
J gene: TRBJ2-1
V gene: TRBV11-2

CDR3 protein: CASSLVGLNTEAFF
J gene: TRBJ1-1
V gene: TRBV11-2

CDR3 protein: CASSSRYGTGSSDEQYF
J gene: TRBJ2-7
V gene: TRBV7-9

CDR3 protein: CASSFAGTTGTGELFF
J gene: TRBJ2-2
V gene: TRBV11-2

CDR3 protein: CASSLEGQPLYNEQFF
J gene: TRBJ2-1
V gene: TRBV7-9

CDR3 protein: CASSLARGSTDTQYF
J gene: TRBJ2-3
V gene: TRBV11-2

CDR3 protein: CASRPRGLGEKLFF
J gene: TRBJ1-4
V gene: TRBV6-5

CDR3 protein: CSVVPGRGNKQFF
J gene: TRBJ2-1
V gene: TRBV29-1

CDR3 protein: CASSLRPGEDTGELFF
J gene: TRBJ2-2
V gene: TRBV7-6

CDR3 protein: CAWSEGFSYNSPLHF
J gene: TRBJ1-6
V gene: TRBV30

CDR3 protein: CASMRGGSQPQHF
J gene: TRBJ1-5
V gene: TRBV10-2

CDR3 protein: CAISAYGDRGNTGELFF
J gene: TRBJ2-2
V gene: TRBV10-3

CDR3 protein: CARVPGQDYGYTF
J gene: TRBJ1-2
V gene: TRBV6-4

CDR3 protein: CASSLEDGIYEQYF
J gene: TRBJ2-7
V gene: TRBV5-5

CDR3 protein: CSVGTGAPEKQNF
J gene: TRBJ2-7
V gene: TRBV29-1

CDR3 protein: CASSHPTLRESRNEQFF
J gene: TRBJ2-1
V gene: TRBV6-2/TRBV6-3

CDR3 protein: CASSESHPTGELFF
J gene: TRBJ2-2
V gene: TRBV10-1

CDR3 protein: CASSPAGRTPYGYTF
J gene: TRBJ1-2
V gene: TRBV4-3

CDR3 protein: CASSLEQGAVDTQYF
J gene: TRBJ2-3
V gene: TRBV5-1

CDR3 protein: CAVRRLAGEGGTGELFF
J gene: TRBJ2-2
V gene: TRBV10-3

CDR3 protein: CASSGGPGGEQYF
J gene: TRBJ2-7
V gene: TRBV5-5

CDR3 protein: CATLWRPYEQYF
J gene: TRBJ2-7
V gene: TRBV6-2/TRBV6-3

CDR3 protein: CASSQAVAGVDEQFF
J gene: TRBJ2-1
V gene: TRBV4-3

CDR3 protein: CASSAGQPYGYAF
J gene: TRBJ1-2
V gene: TRBV5-4

CDR3 protein: CANSLSGVGQETQYF
J gene: TRBJ2-5
V gene: TRBV13

CDR3 protein: CAWRMTGKDSPLHF
J gene: TRBJ1-6
V gene: TRBV30

CDR3 protein: CASSLAERAGENEQFF
J gene: TRBJ2-1
V gene: TRBV11-1

CDR3 protein: CASIGGGVNTEAFF
J gene: TRBJ1-1
V gene: TRBV11-2

CDR3 protein: CASSVGTQYF
J gene: TRBJ2-5
V gene: TRBV6-1

CDR3 protein: CASSLGKNEQFF
J gene: TRBJ2-1
V gene: TRBV11-2

CDR3 protein: CSVGTLNTRELFF
J gene: TRBJ2-2
V gene: TRBV29-1

CDR3 protein: CSAPFWLNEQFF
J gene: TRBJ2-1
V gene: TRBV20-1

CDR3 protein: CASSNPRGQPSTSWIPTEAFF
J gene: TRBJ1-1
V gene: TRBV6-2/TRBV6-3

CDR3 protein: CASSGSRLGELFF
J gene: TRBJ2-2
V gene: TRBV25-1

CDR3 protein: CSPRGAHRGYSNQPQHF
J gene: TRBJ1-5
V gene: TRBV29-1

CDR3 protein: CFSSLGKAVYNEQFF
J gene: TRBJ2-1
V gene: TRBV11-2

CDR3 protein: CASSQFMPSQPQHF
J gene: TRBJ1-5
V gene: TRBV4-1

CDR3 protein: CASSGSGRIENEQFF
J gene: TRBJ2-1
V gene: TRBV12-3/TRBV12-4